Listed below are T cell receptor beta chains from one sample, sequenced in a study of cytomegalovirus exposure and HLA in healthy donors. The assay was immunoSEQ multiplex PCR, and TCRdb's table has in-frame clones only and misses some. The sample includes approximately 180,000 clones, 84% of them seen just once. Sequencing input: PBMCs. The receptors here all came from a girl aged 10 to 17 in good health and CMV-seropositive. Each CDR3 is given with its conserved first and last residue. The D gene is left open where the match is weak. Clone size is given for some rows only: seen once, a few or many times, or a class if the clone is expanded.

.	TRBV19	.	TRBJ2-5	CASRREATKQETQYF	TGTGCCAGTAGAAGGGAGGCAACAAAACAAGAGACCCAGTACTTC
.	TRBV29-1	.	TRBJ2-1	CSVEDQGPPNEQFF	TGCAGCGTTGAAGATCAGGGTCCCCCCAATGAGCAGTTCTTC
.	TRBV15	.	TRBJ2-3	CATSRDIYSYTDTQYF	TGTGCCACCAGCAGAGATATCTACAGTTACACAGATACGCAGTATTTT
once	TRBV25-1	.	TRBJ1-2	CASSVGDGYTF	TGTGCCAGCAGTGTCGGGGATGGCTACACCTTC
.	TRBV30	.	TRBJ2-7	CAWSGMSGVDYHFSPYEQYF	TGTGCCTGGAGTGGAATGTCGGGGGTCGATTACCACTTCAGTCCCTACGAGCAGTACTTC
.	TRBV13	.	TRBJ1-1	CASSLGQANTEAFF	TGTGCCAGCAGCTTAGGGCAGGCGAACACTGAAGCTTTCTTT
.	TRBV2	.	TRBJ1-2	CASLRSNYGYTF	TGTGCCAGCCTGAGAAGTAACTATGGCTACACCTTC
.	TRBV13	.	TRBJ2-3	CASSLAGLFTQYF	TGTGCCAGCAGCTTAGCTGGCCTTTTTACGCAGTATTTT
.	TRBV10-1	.	TRBJ2-2	CASSVASNTGELFF	TGCGCCAGCAGTGTGGCTTCGAACACCGGGGAGCTGTTTTTT
.	TRBV6-5	TRBD2	TRBJ2-3	CASSYVLAGDTDTQYF	TGTGCCAGCAGTTACGTACTAGCGGGGGACACAGATACGCAGTATTTT
.	TRBV7-6	.	TRBJ2-1	CASSPGQWAYNEQFF	TGTGCCAGCAGCCCGGGACAATGGGCCTACAATGAGCAGTTCTTC
.	TRBV5-4	TRBD2	TRBJ2-3	CASSLGGGLTDTQYF	TGTGCCAGCAGCTTGGGCGGGGGGCTCACAGATACGCAGTATTTT
.	TRBV11-2	.	TRBJ2-2	CASSLIGPGSGELFF	TGTGCCAGCAGCTTAATCGGCCCAGGGTCCGGGGAGCTGTTTTTT
.	TRBV5-1	TRBD2	TRBJ2-2	CASSLAELAGHTGELFF	TGCGCCAGCAGCTTGGCCGAATTAGCGGGGCACACCGGGGAGCTGTTTTTT
.	TRBV28	TRBD1	TRBJ1-3	CASSIQGAMSGNTIYF	TGTGCCAGCAGTATACAGGGGGCTATGTCCGGAAACACCATATATTTT
.	TRBV10-3	TRBD1	TRBJ1-2	CAISSTGGNGYTF	TGTGCCATCAGTTCCACAGGGGGTAATGGCTACACCTTC
.	TRBV19	.	TRBJ1-1	CASSIRGITEAFF	TGTGCCAGTAGTATTCGGGGGATCACTGAAGCTTTCTTT
few	TRBV9	TRBD1	TRBJ1-5	CASSGGTGEVNQPQHF	TGTGCCAGCAGCGGTGGGACAGGGGAGGTTAATCAGCCCCAGCATTTT
.	TRBV7-3	TRBD1	TRBJ1-3	CASSFYRTGVYTIYF	TGTGCCAGCAGCTTTTATCGGACAGGGGTGTACACCATATATTTT
.	TRBV4-1	.	TRBJ2-1	CASSQEEVGARVGNEQFF	TGCGCCAGCAGCCAAGAAGAAGTTGGCGCCAGGGTAGGCAATGAGCAGTTCTTC
.	TRBV11-2	TRBD1	TRBJ1-1	CASSGDRGNTEAFF	TGTGCCAGCAGCGGGGACAGGGGGAACACTGAAGCTTTCTTT
.	TRBV5-1	.	TRBJ2-7	CASSLAGVAYEQYF	TGCGCCAGCAGCTTGGCGGGGGTAGCCTACGAGCAGTACTTC
.	TRBV19	.	TRBJ1-4	CASSIGDLKGKLFF	TGTGCCAGTAGTATTGGGGACTTAAAAGGAAAACTGTTTTTT
few	TRBV6-6	.	TRBJ1-4	CASSPRGNEKLFF	TGTGCCAGCAGTCCACGGGGTAATGAAAAACTGTTTTTT
.	TRBV27	.	TRBJ2-7	CASSSRGPAYEQYF	TGTGCCAGCAGTTCGCGTGGGCCTGCCTACGAGCAGTACTTC
few	TRBV6-1	.	TRBJ1-3	CASSEWTVYF	TGTGCCAGCAGTGAATGGACAGTTTATTTT
.	TRBV6-1	TRBD1	TRBJ1-2	CASSEFGDRGPGYTF	TGTGCCAGCAGTGAATTTGGGGACAGGGGGCCTGGCTACACCTTC
.	TRBV9	TRBD2	TRBJ2-3	CASSVSGGSTDTQYF	TGTGCCAGCAGCGTTAGCGGGGGAAGCACAGATACGCAGTATTTT
few	TRBV6-5	TRBD1	TRBJ1-1	CASRRGHSTEAFF	TGTGCCAGTAGGAGGGGGCATAGCACTGAAGCTTTCTTT
.	TRBV2	.	TRBJ1-5	CASTTGVGPQHF	TGTGCCAGCACCACGGGGGTCGGGCCCCAGCATTTT
.	TRBV2	.	TRBJ2-1	CASRFGTSYNEQFF	TGTGCCAGCCGATTTGGGACATCCTACAATGAGCAGTTCTTC
.	TRBV5-5	.	TRBJ1-3	CASSPQISGNTIYF	TGTGCCAGCAGCCCACAGATCTCTGGAAACACCATATATTTT
.	TRBV25-1	.	TRBJ1-2	CASSDPLYF	TGTGCCAGCAGTGACCCGCTATACTTC
.	TRBV7-9	.	TRBJ1-2	CASSSQGGNGYTF	TGTGCCAGCAGCTCCCAGGGCGGAAATGGCTACACCTTC
.	TRBV11-2	TRBD2	TRBJ2-3	CASSLASAGGTDTQYF	TGTGCCAGCAGCTTGGCCTCAGCGGGGGGAACAGATACGCAGTATTTT
.	TRBV6-5	.	TRBJ1-1	CASSYRGNTEAFF	TGTGCCAGCAGTTACAGGGGAAACACTGAAGCTTTCTTT
.	TRBV5-5	TRBD2	TRBJ2-3	CASSFKAGPTDTQYF	TGTGCCAGCAGCTTCAAAGCGGGGCCCACAGATACGCAGTATTTT
.	TRBV11-2	TRBD1	TRBJ2-5	CASSLGDRDQETQYF	TGTGCCAGCAGCTTGGGGGACAGGGATCAAGAGACCCAGTACTTC
.	TRBV7-3	.	TRBJ1-3	CASSLSENRASSGNTIYF	TGTGCCAGCAGCTTATCAGAGAACAGGGCGAGCTCTGGAAACACCATATATTTT
once	TRBV27	.	TRBJ1-6	CASSFNREGSPLHF	TGTGCCAGCAGTTTTAACAGGGAGGGTTCACCCCTCCACTTT
.	TRBV27	.	TRBJ1-1	CASSFTVSTEAFF	TGTGCCAGCAGTTTCACAGTGAGCACTGAAGCTTTCTTT
.	TRBV7-8	.	TRBJ2-7	CASSLARVAHEQYF	TGTGCCAGCAGCTTAGCGCGGGTTGCGCACGAGCAGTACTTC
.	TRBV5-8	.	TRBJ1-2	CASSSVGHGYTF	TGTGCCAGCAGCTCCGTGGGGCATGGCTACACCTTC
.	TRBV4-1	.	TRBJ2-3	CASSQVLSAQYF	TGCGCCAGCAGCCAAGTACTAAGCGCGCAGTATTTT
.	TRBV27	TRBD1	TRBJ1-2	CASSLLGQGRGVYGYTF	TGTGCCAGCAGTTTACTTGGACAGGGCCGGGGTGTTTATGGCTACACCTTC
few	TRBV18	.	TRBJ2-3	CASSPNSGRGSTDTQYF	TGTGCCAGCTCACCAAATTCTGGGAGAGGGAGCACAGATACGCAGTATTTT
.	TRBV6-5	TRBD1	TRBJ1-2	CASSFGTAYGYTF	TGTGCCAGCAGCTTTGGGACAGCCTATGGCTACACCTTC
.	TRBV5-4	.	TRBJ2-2	CASSPTGTPITGELFF	TGTGCCAGCAGCCCGACCGGGACACCCATCACCGGGGAGCTGTTTTTT
.	TRBV6-1	TRBD2	TRBJ2-1	CASSGAPGGYNEQFF	TGTGCCAGCAGTGGCGCCCCCGGGGGGTACAATGAGCAGTTCTTC
once	TRBV19	.	TRBJ1-5	CASRLLGDQPQHF	TGTGCCAGCCGTCTCTTAGGGGATCAGCCCCAGCATTTT
.	TRBV18	TRBD1	TRBJ1-6	CASSPRTGNNNSPLHF	TGTGCCAGCTCACCCCGGACAGGGAATAATAATTCACCCCTCCACTTT
.	TRBV6-5	.	TRBJ2-2	CASRGHPGELFF	TGTGCCAGCCGAGGGCACCCCGGGGAGCTGTTTTTT
.	TRBV7-9	.	TRBJ2-1	CASSTSGEGYNEQFF	TGTGCCAGCAGTACATCAGGGGAAGGCTACAATGAGCAGTTCTTC
.	TRBV6-4	.	TRBJ2-3	CASSPGLHTDTQYF	TGTGCCAGTTCTCCGGGACTTCACACAGATACGCAGTATTTT
few	TRBV11-2	.	TRBJ2-2	CASSLVGIDFTGELFF	TGTGCCAGCAGCTTAGTGGGTATTGACTTCACCGGGGAGCTGTTTTTT
.	TRBV2	TRBD1	TRBJ1-1	CASTAGTGGSFGEAFF	TGTGCCAGCACCGCCGGGACAGGGGGATCTTTTGGTGAAGCTTTCTTT
.	TRBV7-7	TRBD1	TRBJ2-7	CASSPGQGTSYEQYF	TGTGCTAGCAGCCCCGGACAGGGGACATCCTACGAGCAGTACTTC
.	TRBV6-1	TRBD2	TRBJ2-5	CASSRGGAGGETQYF	TGTGCCAGCAGTCGCGGGGGGGCGGGGGGGGAGACCCAGTACTTC
.	TRBV6-5	.	TRBJ1-1	CASSYFLRAGAEAFF	TGTGCCAGCAGTTACTTTCTGAGGGCCGGGGCTGAAGCTTTCTTT